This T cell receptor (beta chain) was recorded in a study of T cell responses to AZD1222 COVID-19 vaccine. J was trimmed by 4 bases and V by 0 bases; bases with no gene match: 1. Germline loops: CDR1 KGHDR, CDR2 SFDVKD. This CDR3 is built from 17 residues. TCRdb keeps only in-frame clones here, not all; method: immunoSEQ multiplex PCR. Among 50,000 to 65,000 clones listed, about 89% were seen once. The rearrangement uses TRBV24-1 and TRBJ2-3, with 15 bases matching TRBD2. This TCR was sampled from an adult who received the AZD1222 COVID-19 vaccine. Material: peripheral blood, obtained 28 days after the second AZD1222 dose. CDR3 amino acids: CATSDLGLAGGADTQYF. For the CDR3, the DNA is TGTGCCACCAGTGATTTGGGACTAGCGGGAGGGGCAGATACGCAGTATTTT.